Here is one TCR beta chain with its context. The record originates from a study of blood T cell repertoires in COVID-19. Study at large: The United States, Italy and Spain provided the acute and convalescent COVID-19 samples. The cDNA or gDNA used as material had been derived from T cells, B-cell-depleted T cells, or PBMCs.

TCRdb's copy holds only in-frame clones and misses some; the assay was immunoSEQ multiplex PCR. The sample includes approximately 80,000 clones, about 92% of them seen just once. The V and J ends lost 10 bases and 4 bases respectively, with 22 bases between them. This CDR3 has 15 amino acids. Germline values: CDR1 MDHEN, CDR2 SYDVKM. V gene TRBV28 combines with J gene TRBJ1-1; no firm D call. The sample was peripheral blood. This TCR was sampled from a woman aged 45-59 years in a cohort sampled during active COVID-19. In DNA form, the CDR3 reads TGTGCCATCAACCCTTCGGGGAGGGCGGGCACTGAAGCTTTCTTT. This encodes CAINPSGRAGTEAFF.